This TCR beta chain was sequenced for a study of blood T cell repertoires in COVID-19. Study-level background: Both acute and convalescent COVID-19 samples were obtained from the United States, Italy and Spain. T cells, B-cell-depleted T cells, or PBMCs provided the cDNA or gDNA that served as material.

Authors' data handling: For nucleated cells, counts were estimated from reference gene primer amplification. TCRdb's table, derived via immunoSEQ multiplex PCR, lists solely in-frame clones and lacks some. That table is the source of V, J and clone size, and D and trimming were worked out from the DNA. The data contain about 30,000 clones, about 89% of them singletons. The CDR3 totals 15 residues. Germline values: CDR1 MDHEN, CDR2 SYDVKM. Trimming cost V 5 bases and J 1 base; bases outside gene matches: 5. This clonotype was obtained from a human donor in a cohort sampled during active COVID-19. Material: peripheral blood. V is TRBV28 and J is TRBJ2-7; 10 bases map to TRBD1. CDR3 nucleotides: TGTGCCAGCAGTCCCGGGGGACAGGGGTCCTACGAGCAGTACTTC. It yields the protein CASSPGGQGSYEQYF.